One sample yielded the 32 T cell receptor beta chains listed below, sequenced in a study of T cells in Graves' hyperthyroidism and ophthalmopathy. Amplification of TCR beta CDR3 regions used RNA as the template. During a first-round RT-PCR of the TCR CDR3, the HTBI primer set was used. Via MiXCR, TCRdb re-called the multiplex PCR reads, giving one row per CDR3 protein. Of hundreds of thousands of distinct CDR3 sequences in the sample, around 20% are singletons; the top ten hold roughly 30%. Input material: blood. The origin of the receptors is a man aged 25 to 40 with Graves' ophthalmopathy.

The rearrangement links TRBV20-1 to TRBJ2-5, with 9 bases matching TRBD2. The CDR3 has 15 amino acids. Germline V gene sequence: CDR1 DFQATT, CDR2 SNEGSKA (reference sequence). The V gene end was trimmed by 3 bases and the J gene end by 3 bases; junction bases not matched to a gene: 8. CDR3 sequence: CSASNPSSGKETQYF. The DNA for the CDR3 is TGCAGTGCTAGTAATCCGTCTAGCGGGAAAGAGACCCAGTACTTC.

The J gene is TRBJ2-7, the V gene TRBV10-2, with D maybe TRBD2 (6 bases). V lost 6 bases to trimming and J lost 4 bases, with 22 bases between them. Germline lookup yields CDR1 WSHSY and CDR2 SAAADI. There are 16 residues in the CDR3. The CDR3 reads CASRGTSHNPGYEQYF. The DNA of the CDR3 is TGCGCCAGCAGGGGTACTAGCCATAACCCAGGGTACGAGCAGTACTTC.

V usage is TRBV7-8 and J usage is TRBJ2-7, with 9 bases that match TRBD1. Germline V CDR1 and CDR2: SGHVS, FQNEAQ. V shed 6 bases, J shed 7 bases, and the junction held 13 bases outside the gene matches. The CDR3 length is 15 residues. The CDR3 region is CASSSRDRALREQYF. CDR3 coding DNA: TGTGCCAGCAGTTCCCGGGACAGGGCCTTACGGGAGCAGTACTTC.

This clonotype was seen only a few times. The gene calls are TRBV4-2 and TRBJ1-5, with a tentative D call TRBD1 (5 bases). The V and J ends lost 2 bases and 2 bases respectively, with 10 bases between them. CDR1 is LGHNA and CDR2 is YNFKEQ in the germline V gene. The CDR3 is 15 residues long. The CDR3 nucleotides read TGTGCCAGCAGCCAAACTCTGGGGGGCAATCAGCCCCAGCATTTT. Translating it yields CASSQTLGGNQPQHF.

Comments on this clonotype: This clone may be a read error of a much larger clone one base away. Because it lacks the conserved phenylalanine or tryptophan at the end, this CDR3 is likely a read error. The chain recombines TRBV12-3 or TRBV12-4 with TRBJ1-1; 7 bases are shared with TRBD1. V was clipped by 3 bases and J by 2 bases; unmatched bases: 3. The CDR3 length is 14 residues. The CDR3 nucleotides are TGTGCCAGCAGTTTTCAGGGGGTAAACACTGAAGCTTTCCTT. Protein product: CASSFQGVNTEAFL.

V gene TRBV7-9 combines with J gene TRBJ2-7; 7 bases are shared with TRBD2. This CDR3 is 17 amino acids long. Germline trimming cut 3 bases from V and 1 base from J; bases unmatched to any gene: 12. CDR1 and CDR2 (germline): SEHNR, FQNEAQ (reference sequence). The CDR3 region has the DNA TGTGCCAGCAGCTTGTATGGAAGCGGGAAACGATCCTACGAGCAGTACTTC. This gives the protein CASSLYGSGKRSYEQYF.

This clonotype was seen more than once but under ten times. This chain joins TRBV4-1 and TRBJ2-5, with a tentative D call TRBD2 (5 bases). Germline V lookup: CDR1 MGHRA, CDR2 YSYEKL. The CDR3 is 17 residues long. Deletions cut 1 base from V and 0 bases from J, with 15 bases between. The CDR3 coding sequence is TGCGCCAGCAGCCAAGGAGATCGAGGGATCTACCAAGAGACCCAGTACTTC. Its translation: CASSQGDRGIYQETQYF.

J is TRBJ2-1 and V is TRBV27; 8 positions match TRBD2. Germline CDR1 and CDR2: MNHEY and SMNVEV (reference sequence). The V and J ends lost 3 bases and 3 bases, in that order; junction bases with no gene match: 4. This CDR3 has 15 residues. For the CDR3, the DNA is TGTGCCAGCAGTTTCCTCGGGACTAGCTACAATGAGCAGTTCTTC. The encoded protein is CASSFLGTSYNEQFF.

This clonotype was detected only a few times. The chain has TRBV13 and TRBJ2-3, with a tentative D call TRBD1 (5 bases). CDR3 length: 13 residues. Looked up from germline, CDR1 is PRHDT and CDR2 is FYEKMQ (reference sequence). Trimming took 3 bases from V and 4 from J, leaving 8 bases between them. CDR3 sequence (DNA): TGTGCCAGCAGCTTGGGGCGGTCAGATACGCAGTATTTT. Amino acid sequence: CASSLGRSDTQYF.

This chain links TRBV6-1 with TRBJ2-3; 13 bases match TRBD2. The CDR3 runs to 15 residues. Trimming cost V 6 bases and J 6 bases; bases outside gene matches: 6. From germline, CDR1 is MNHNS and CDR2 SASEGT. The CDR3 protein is CASRTSGRTPDTQYF. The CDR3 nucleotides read TGTGCCAGCAGGACTAGCGGGAGGACGCCGGATACGCAGTATTTT.

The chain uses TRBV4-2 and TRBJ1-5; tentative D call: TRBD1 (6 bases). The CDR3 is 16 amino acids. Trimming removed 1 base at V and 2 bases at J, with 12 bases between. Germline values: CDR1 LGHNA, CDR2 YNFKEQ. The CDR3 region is CASSQGAGEGNQPQHF. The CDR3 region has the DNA TGTGCCAGCAGCCAAGGGGCAGGGGAGGGCAATCAGCCCCAGCATTTT.

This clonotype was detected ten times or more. CDR3 coding DNA: TGTGCCAGCAGTTTGGGGACAGGGGTTACAGATACGCAGTATTTT. Translating gives CASSLGTGVTDTQYF. The chain is built from TRBV12-3 or TRBV12-4 and TRBJ2-3; 10 bases are a match to TRBD1. J was trimmed by 3 bases and V by 3 bases; bases with no gene match: 3. This CDR3 contains 15 residues.

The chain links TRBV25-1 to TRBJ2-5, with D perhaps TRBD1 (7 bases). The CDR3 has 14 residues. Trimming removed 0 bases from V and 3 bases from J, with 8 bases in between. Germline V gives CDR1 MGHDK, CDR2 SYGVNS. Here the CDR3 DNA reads TGTGCCAGCAGTGAATACAGGGGGGAAGAGACCCAGTACTTC. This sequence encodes CASSEYRGEETQYF.

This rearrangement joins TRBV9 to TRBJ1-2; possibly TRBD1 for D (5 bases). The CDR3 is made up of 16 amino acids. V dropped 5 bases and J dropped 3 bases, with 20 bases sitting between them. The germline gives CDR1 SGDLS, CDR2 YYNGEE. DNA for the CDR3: TGTGCCAGCAGTATTACCAGGGAGGGCGGAGACTATGGCTACACCTTC. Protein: CASSITREGGDYGYTF.

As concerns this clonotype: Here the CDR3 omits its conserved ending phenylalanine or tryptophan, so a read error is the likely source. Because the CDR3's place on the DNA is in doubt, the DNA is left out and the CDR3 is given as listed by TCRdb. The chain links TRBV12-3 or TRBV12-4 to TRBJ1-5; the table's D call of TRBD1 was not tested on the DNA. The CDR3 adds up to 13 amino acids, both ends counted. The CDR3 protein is CASSLAPGQPLHS.

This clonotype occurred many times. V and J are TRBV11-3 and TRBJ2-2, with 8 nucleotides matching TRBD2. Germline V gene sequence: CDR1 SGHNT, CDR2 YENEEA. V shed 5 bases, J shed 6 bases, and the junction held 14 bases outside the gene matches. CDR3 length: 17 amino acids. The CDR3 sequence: CASSGRRAGEPPGELFF. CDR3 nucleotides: TGTGCCAGCAGCGGCCGCCGAGCGGGAGAACCCCCCGGGGAGCTGTTTTTT.

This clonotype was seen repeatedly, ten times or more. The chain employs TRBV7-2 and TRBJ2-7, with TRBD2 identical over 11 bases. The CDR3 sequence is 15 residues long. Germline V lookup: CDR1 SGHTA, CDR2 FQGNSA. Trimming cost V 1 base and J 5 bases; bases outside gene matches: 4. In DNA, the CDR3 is TGTGCCAGCAGCTTAGGGAGACTAGCGGGAAACGAGCAGTACTTC. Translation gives CASSLGRLAGNEQYF.

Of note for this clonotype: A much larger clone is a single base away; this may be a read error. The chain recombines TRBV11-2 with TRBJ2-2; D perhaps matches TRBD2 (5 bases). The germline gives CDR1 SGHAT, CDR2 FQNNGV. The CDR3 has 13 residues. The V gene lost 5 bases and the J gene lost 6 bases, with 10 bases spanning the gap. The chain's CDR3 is CASSGGRAGELFF. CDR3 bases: TGTGCCAGCAGCGGCGGGCGGGCCGGGGAGCTGTTTTTT. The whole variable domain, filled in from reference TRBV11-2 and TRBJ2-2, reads EAGVAQSPRYKIIEKRQSVAFWCNPISGHATLYWYQQILGQGPKLLIQFQNNGVVDDSQLPKDRFSAERLKGVDSTLKIQPAKLEDSAVYLCASSGGRAGELFFGEGSRLTVL.

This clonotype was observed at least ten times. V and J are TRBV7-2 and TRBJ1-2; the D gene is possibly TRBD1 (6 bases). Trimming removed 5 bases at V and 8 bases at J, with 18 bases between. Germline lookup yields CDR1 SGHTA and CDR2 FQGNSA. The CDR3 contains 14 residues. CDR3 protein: CASSRVGGGGGYTF. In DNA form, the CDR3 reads TGTGCCAGCAGCCGAGTGGGCGGCGGGGGCGGCTACACCTTC.

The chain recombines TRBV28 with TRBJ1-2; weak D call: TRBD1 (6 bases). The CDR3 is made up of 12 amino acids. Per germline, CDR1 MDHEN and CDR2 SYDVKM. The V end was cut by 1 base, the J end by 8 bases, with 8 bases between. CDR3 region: CASSLSGGGYTF. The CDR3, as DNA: TGTGCCAGCAGTTTATCCGGGGGCGGCTACACCTTC.

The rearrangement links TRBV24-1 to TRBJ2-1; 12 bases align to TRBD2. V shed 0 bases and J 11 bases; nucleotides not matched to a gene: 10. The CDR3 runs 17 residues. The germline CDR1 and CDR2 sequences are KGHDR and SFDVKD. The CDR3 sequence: CATSDLQQTSGSYKQFF. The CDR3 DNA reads TGTGCCACCAGTGATTTGCAACAGACTAGCGGGAGCTATAAGCAGTTCTTC.

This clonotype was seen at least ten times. The CDR3 spells CASSPGQGFHEQYF. CDR3 DNA sequence: TGTGCCAGCAGCCCGGGACAGGGGTTCCACGAGCAGTACTTC. The V call is TRBV7-8, the J call TRBJ2-7, with 10 bases that match TRBD1. Germline V CDR1 and CDR2: SGHVS, FQNEAQ. V was pared by 5 bases and J by 5 bases, with 6 bases of the junction left unmatched. The CDR3 contains 14 residues.

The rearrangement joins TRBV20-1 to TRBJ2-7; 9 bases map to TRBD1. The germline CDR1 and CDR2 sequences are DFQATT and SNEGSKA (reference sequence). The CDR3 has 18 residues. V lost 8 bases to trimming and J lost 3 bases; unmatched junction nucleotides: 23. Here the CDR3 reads CSTSSPGQGYGLVYEQYF. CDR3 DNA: TGCAGTACATCCTCCCCGGGACAGGGCTATGGACTAGTCTACGAGCAGTACTTC.

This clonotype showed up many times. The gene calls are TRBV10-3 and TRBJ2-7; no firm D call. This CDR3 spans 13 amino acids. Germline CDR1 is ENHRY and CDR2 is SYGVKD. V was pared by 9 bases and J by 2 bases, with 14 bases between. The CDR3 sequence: CAIRAGTAYEQYF. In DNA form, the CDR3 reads TGTGCCATAAGGGCTGGAACAGCCTACGAGCAGTACTTC.

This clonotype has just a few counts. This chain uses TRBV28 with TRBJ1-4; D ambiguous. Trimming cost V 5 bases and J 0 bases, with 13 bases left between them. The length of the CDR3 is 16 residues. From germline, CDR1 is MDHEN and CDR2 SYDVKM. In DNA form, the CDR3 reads TGTGCCAGCAGTCTTCAAGACTTTGCAACTAATGAAAAACTGTTTTTT. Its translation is CASSLQDFATNEKLFF.

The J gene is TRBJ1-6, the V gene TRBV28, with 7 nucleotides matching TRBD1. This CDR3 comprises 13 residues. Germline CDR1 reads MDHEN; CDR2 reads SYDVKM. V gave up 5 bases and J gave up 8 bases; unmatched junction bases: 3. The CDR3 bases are TGTGCCAGCAGTGACGACAGGGATTCACCCCTCCACTTT. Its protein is CASSDDRDSPLHF.

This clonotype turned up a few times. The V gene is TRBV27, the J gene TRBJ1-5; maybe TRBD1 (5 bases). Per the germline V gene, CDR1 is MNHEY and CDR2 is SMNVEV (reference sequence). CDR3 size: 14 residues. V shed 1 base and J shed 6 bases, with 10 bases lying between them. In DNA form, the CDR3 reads TGTGCCAGCAGTTTATGGGCCGGGGCTCAGCCCCAGCATTTT. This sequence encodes CASSLWAGAQPQHF.

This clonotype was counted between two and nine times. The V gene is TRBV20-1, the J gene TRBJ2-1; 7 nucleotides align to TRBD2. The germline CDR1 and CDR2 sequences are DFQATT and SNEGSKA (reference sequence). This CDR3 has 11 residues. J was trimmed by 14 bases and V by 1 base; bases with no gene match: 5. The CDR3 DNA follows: TGCAGTGCTAGAGTGCGGGAGAACGAGTTCTTC. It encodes CSARVRENEFF.

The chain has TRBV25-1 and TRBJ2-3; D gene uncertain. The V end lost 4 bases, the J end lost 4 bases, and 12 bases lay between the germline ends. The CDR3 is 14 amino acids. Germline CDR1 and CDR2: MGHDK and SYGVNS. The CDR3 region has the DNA TGTGCCAGCAGTGGGTCCTGGATCCCAGATACGCAGTATTTT. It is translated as CASSGSWIPDTQYF.

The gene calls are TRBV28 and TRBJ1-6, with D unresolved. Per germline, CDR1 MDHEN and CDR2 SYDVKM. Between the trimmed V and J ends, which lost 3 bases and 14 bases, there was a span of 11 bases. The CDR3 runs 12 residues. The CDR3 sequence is CASSFQLRSLHF. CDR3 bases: TGTGCCAGCAGTTTCCAGTTGAGGTCCCTCCACTTT.

The CDR3 DNA sequence: TGTGCCACCATTCTCTCCTACGAGCAGTACTTC. It codes for CATILSYEQYF. The gene calls are TRBV28 and TRBJ2-7; no reliable D call. The germline gives CDR1 MDHEN, CDR2 SYDVKM. V lost 10 bases, J lost 0 bases, and 7 bases lay in between. The CDR3 is 11 residues long.

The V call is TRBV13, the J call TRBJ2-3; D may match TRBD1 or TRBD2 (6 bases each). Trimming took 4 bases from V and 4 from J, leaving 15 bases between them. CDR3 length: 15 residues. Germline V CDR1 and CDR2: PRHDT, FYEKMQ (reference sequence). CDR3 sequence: CASSSGGGVADTQYF. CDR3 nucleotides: TGTGCCAGCAGCTCCGGAGGGGGAGTGGCAGATACGCAGTATTTT.